This section outlines one TCR beta chain sequence together with its context. The sample is drawn from a study of blood T cell repertoires in COVID-19. Germline assignment: CDR1 LGHDT and CDR2 YNNKEL (reference sequence). Trimming took 6 bases from V and 0 from J, leaving 7 bases between them. The CDR3 extends over 13 amino acids. Using immunoSEQ multiplex PCR, the repertoire was profiled, and TCRdb retains in-frame clones only, with some absent. The sample lists approximately 240,000 clones, roughly 80% occurring once. This TCR was recovered from a woman aged 40-49 years with active or convalescent COVID-19. The sample consisted of peripheral blood. This rearrangement joins TRBV3-1 (or the pseudogene TRBV3-2) to TRBJ2-3, with D tentatively TRBD1 (6 bases). As DNA, the CDR3 is TGTGCCAGCAGGCAGGGGAGCACAGATACGCAGTATTTT. This sequence encodes CASRQGSTDTQYF.